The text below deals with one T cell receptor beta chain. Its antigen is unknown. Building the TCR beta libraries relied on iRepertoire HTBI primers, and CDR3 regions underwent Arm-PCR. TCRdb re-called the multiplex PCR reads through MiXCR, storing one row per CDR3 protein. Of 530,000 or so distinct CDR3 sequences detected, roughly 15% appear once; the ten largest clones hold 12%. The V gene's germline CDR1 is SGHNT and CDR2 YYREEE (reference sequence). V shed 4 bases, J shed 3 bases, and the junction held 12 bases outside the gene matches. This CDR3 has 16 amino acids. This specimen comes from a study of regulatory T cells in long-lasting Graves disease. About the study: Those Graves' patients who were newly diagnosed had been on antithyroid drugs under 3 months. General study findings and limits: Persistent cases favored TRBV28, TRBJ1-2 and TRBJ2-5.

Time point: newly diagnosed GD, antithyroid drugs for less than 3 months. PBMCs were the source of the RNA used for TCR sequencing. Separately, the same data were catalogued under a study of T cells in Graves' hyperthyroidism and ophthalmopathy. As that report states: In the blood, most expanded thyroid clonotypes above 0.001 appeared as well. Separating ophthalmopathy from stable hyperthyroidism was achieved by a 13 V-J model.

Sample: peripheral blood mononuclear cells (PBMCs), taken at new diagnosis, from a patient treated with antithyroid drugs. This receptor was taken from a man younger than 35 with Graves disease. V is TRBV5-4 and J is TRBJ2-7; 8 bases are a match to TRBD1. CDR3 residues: CASSRPEGQGDYEQYF. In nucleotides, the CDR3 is TGTGCCAGCAGCAGACCCGAAGGACAGGGTGACTACGAGCAGTACTTC.